The rows below give T cell receptor beta chains drawn from one sample of a study of vaccination and CD4 T cells after COVID-19. TCRdb independently ran MiXCR on the PCR reads; one entry per CDR3 protein. The sample has fewer than 20,000 distinct CDR3 sequences; 65% to 85% are singletons. These receptors have no identified antigens. Input material: CD4+ T cells from blood, cultured in vitro. Receptor source: a human donor who had recovered from COVID-19. Each CDR3 is given with its conserved first and last residue. Fields, in order: V gene, J gene, CDR3 length, D gene, clone size, CDR3 DNA, CDR3 protein. D genes are given only for firm matches. Clone size is stated in some rows and not others, as once, few, many or a class when expanded.

TRBV30	TRBJ1-6	15	NA	few	TGTGCCTGGAGTATTAACCTTAATCGGGATTCACCCCTCCACTTT	CAWSINLNRDSPLHF
TRBV27	TRBJ1-2	15	TRBD1	NA	TGTGCCAGCAGTCCCCGGACAGGGGTGGCCTATGGCTACACCTTC	CASSPRTGVAYGYTF
TRBV20-1	TRBJ2-3	17	TRBD2	NA	TGCAGTGCTAGAGATCGGGCTAGCGGGACACTCACAGATACGCAGTATTTT	CSARDRASGTLTDTQYF
TRBV28	TRBJ1-6	14	NA	NA	TGTGCCAGCGGCCCCCCCCGGGGAGTGACACCCCTCCACTTT	CASGPPRGVTPLHF
TRBV15	TRBJ1-1	13	NA	NA	TGTGCCACCGGTCAGGGAAGAGGCACTGAAGCTTTCTTT	CATGQGRGTEAFF
TRBV27	TRBJ2-6	15	NA	NA	TGTGCCAGCAGTTTATTGGGGGCTGGGGCCAACGTCCTGACTTTC	CASSLLGAGANVLTF
TRBV30	TRBJ2-7	15	NA	NA	TGTGCCTGGACCCCCGAGAACGCTTACCGGAGATGGCAGTACTTC	CAWTPENAYRRWQYF
TRBV7-2	TRBJ1-1	16	TRBD1	NA	TGTGCCAGCAGCTTCCCCACGACAGGGAAGGGCACTGAAGCTTTCTTT	CASSFPTTGKGTEAFF
TRBV5-4	TRBJ2-5	15	TRBD2	NA	TGTGCCAGCAGCCCGGGGGGGCCCCTCCAAGAGACCCAGTACTTC	CASSPGGPLQETQYF
TRBV6-1	TRBJ1-2	13	NA	NA	TGTGCCAGCAGCGCGTCAGGGAGGGGTGGCTACACCTTC	CASSASGRGGYTF
TRBV12-3/TRBV12-4	TRBJ1-2	17	TRBD1	NA	TGTGCCAGCAGTGGTGGAGGGACAGGGGGCGGCCGCTATGGCTACACCTTC	CASSGGGTGGGRYGYTF
TRBV2	TRBJ1-5	12	NA	NA	TGTGCCACCTCGGACCCTTATCAGCCCCAGCATTTT	CATSDPYQPQHF
TRBV20-1	TRBJ1-1	14	NA	NA	TGCAGTGCTAGTGAGGGGGGCATGAACACTGAAGCTTTCTTT	CSASEGGMNTEAFF
TRBV10-1	TRBJ2-5	15	NA	NA	TGCGCCAGCAGTGAGCTTCGAGGGGTACAAGAGACCCAGTACTTC	CASSELRGVQETQYF
TRBV20-1	TRBJ1-5	12	NA	few	TGCAGTGCTAGTGGGTATGGGCAGCCCCAGCATTTT	CSASGYGQPQHF
TRBV7-2	TRBJ2-4	16	NA	NA	TGTGCCAGCAGCATCGAAGGTGCCCCTGCCAAAAACATTCAGTACTTC	CASSIEGAPAKNIQYF
TRBV20-1	TRBJ1-5	14	NA	NA	TGCAGTGCTAGAGACCACAGGGTGGGACAGCCCCAGCATTTT	CSARDHRVGQPQHF
TRBV20-1	TRBJ1-5	18	NA	NA	TGCAGTGCTAGAGAGGGAACGGCTATCCGTTATAGCAATCAGCCCCAGCATTTT	CSAREGTAIRYSNQPQHF
TRBV29-1	TRBJ1-1	13	TRBD1	NA	TGCAGCGGTAGACAGGGGGAGAACACTGAAGCTTTCTTT	CSGRQGENTEAFF
TRBV5-5	TRBJ2-1	17	TRBD1	NA	TGTGCCAGCAGCTTGGCACACGGGACAGAAGGTTACAATGAGCAGTTCTTC	CASSLAHGTEGYNEQFF
TRBV6-1	TRBJ2-3	18	TRBD2	NA	TGTGCCAGCATCCCTTTTCCCCTCGGAGCGGGGACCACAGATACGCAGTATTTT	CASIPFPLGAGTTDTQYF
TRBV12-3/TRBV12-4	TRBJ1-6	14	NA	NA	TGTGCCAGCAGCCAGGACAGTCGAAGTTCACCCCTCCACTTT	CASSQDSRSSPLHF
TRBV29-1	TRBJ1-5	12	TRBD1	NA	TGCAGCGTTGGGACAGGGGATCAGCCCCAGCATTTT	CSVGTGDQPQHF
TRBV24-1	TRBJ2-7	14	TRBD1	NA	TGTGCCACCAGTGACCCCGGACAGGGGAGGGAGCAGTACTTC	CATSDPGQGREQYF
TRBV20-1	TRBJ1-1	15	TRBD1	NA	TGCAGTGCTAGGCCCCTTCACAGGGGGGGCACTGAAGCTTTCTTT	CSARPLHRGGTEAFF
TRBV25-1	TRBJ1-2	13	NA	NA	TGTGCCAGCAGTGAATGGGGGACTCGGGGCTACACCTTC	CASSEWGTRGYTF
TRBV6-1	TRBJ1-3	15	NA	once	TGTGCCAGCAGTCCGAGTCAGAGCTCTGGAAACACCATATATTTT	CASSPSQSSGNTIYF
TRBV20-1	TRBJ1-4	15	NA	NA	TGCAGTGCTAGAGATTTGCTAGGACCCGGGAGAAAACTGTTTTTT	CSARDLLGPGRKLFF
TRBV7-6	TRBJ2-1	16	TRBD2	NA	TGTGCTAGCAGCTTAGACGCGGGAGGGAGGTACAATGAGCAGTTCTTC	CASSLDAGGRYNEQFF
TRBV12-3/TRBV12-4	TRBJ1-1	12	NA	NA	TGTGCCAGCAGTTTTACCAACATTGAAGCTTTCTTT	CASSFTNIEAFF
TRBV12-3/TRBV12-4	TRBJ1-2	13	NA	once	TGTGCCAGCAGTATACAGGGTTTCAATGGCTACACCTTC	CASSIQGFNGYTF
TRBV10-2	TRBJ1-2	13	NA	few	TGCGCCAGCACCGGCACAGGAGATTATGGCTACACCTTC	CASTGTGDYGYTF
TRBV11-1	TRBJ2-5	12	NA	NA	TGTGCCAGCAGCTTTCTACAAGAGACCCAGTACTTC	CASSFLQETQYF
TRBV6-4	TRBJ1-1	14	NA	once	TGTGCCAGCAGGAAGGAGGAGGGTGGCACTGAAGCTTTCTTT	CASRKEEGGTEAFF
TRBV19	TRBJ2-6	17	TRBD2	NA	TGTGCCAGTAGTATAGGGCGGGGGAGCTCTGGGGCCAACGTCCTGACTTTC	CASSIGRGSSGANVLTF
TRBV6-5	TRBJ1-2	16	NA	NA	TGTGCCAGCAGTTATCGACACACCCGAGGGAACTATGGCTACACCTTC	CASSYRHTRGNYGYTF
TRBV6-5	TRBJ1-2	15	NA	NA	TGTGCCAGCAGTTACACAGGACAGTTAGGAGGTGGCTACACCTTC	CASSYTGQLGGGYTF
TRBV19	TRBJ2-7	9	NA	NA	TGTAAGGTTACGACCGAGCAGTACTTC	CKVTTEQYF
TRBV7-2	TRBJ2-3	14	NA	NA	TGTGCCAGCAGCTTAGCGCAGCGGACAGATACGCAGTATTTT	CASSLAQRTDTQYF
TRBV28	TRBJ1-2	14	NA	NA	TGTGCCAGCAGTCTACACCTTACCGGCTATGGCTACACCTTC	CASSLHLTGYGYTF
TRBV4-3	TRBJ2-3	11	NA	NA	TGCGCCAGCAGCCAGGCGGATACGCAGTATTTT	CASSQADTQYF
TRBV28	TRBJ2-1	18	TRBD2	NA	TGTGCCAGCAGGCCCGGGTCTAGCGGGGTCCTTTCCTACAATGAGCAGTTCTTC	CASRPGSSGVLSYNEQFF
TRBV7-2	TRBJ2-6	20	NA	NA	TGTGCCAGCAGCCCCCGATTTAAGGGAGGTAGGGACTCTGGGGCCAACGTCCTGACTTTC	CASSPRFKGGRDSGANVLTF
TRBV7-3	TRBJ1-2	13	TRBD1	NA	TGTGCCAGCGGCCAGGGGGCTGGCTATGGCTACACCTTC	CASGQGAGYGYTF
TRBV7-2	TRBJ1-2	14	NA	few	TGTGCCAGCAGCTTATCGCAGGGTATCTATGGCTACACCTTC	CASSLSQGIYGYTF
TRBV6-2/TRBV6-3	TRBJ2-7	16	NA	NA	TGTGCCAGCAGTTATCGGTCTCGCGGCTTGTCCTACGAGCAGTACTTC	CASSYRSRGLSYEQYF
TRBV20-1	TRBJ1-2	17	NA	once	TGCAGTGCTAGAGAGCCCCTTTTCCGGGGCAGGGACTATGGCTACACCTTC	CSAREPLFRGRDYGYTF
TRBV12-3/TRBV12-4	TRBJ1-1	15	TRBD1	NA	TGTGCCAGCAGGCAACTTCCTCAGGGGGACACTGAAGCTTTCTTT	CASRQLPQGDTEAFF
TRBV7-7	TRBJ2-2	12	NA	large	TGTGCTAGCAGCGTGTGGGCCGGGGAGCTGTTTTTT	CASSVWAGELFF
TRBV7-2	TRBJ1-3	15	TRBD1	NA	TGTGCCAGCAGCCTTTTGCTGACAGGGGGAAACACCATATATTTT	CASSLLLTGGNTIYF